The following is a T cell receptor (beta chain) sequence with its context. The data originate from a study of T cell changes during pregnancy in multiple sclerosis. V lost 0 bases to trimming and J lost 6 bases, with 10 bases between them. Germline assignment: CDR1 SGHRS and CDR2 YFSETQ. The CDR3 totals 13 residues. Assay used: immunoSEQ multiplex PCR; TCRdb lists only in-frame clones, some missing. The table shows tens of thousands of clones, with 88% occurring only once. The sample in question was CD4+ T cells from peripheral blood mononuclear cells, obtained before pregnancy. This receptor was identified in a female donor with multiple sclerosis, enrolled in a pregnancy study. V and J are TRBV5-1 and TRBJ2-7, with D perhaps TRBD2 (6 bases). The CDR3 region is CASSLVPGGEQYF. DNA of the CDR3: TGCGCCAGCAGCTTGGTTCCCGGGGGCGAGCAGTACTTC.